This TCR beta chain was captured by sequencing in a study of blood T cell repertoires in COVID-19. Study-wide background: The United States, Italy and Spain provided the acute and convalescent COVID-19 samples.

Authors' data handling: Scientists estimated how many nucleated cells there were by amplifying reference gene primers. TCRdb's copy holds only in-frame clones and misses some; the assay was immunoSEQ multiplex PCR. V, J and clone size reflect that table, while D and trimming were determined from the DNA. The sample holds approximately 130,000 clones, about 83% seen once. V was cut by 4 bases and J by 10 bases, with 16 bases left in between. Per the germline V gene, CDR1 is MNHEY and CDR2 is SMNVEV (reference sequence). The CDR3 is 13 amino acids. The chain recombines TRBV27 with TRBJ1-2; D remains unclear. Sequencing was done on a sample of peripheral blood. The TCR sequence derives from a man aged 55 to 70 with acute or convalescent COVID-19. Here the CDR3 reads CASSSGLYRDYTF. CDR3 in DNA: TGTGCCAGCAGTTCCGGGTTGTATCGCGACTACACCTTC.